The 32 T cell receptor beta chains below were found in one sample sequenced in a study of human T cells and chemical hapten exposure. The time point: healthy volunteer bleed at 6 weeks. Someone pulled total RNA out of unfractionated whole blood. TCRdb reprocessed the RACE reads with MiXCR, giving one entry per CDR3 protein. This sample has some 65,000 distinct CDR3 sequences, with about 6% found just once. The specimen was whole blood. These receptors all stem from a female donor in good health. Some clones in this sample may be carry-over from other donors' samples.

This clonotype was seen at least ten times. The V call is TRBV4-1, the J call TRBJ1-1; TRBD1 agrees at 9 bases. The V gene end was trimmed by 2 bases and the J gene end by 5 bases; junction bases not matched to a gene: 6. In germline, CDR1 is MGHRA, CDR2 YSYEKL. The CDR3 extends over 15 amino acids. The CDR3: CASSQPTGGRTEAFF. DNA of the CDR3: TGCGCCAGCAGCCAACCGACAGGGGGGAGGACTGAAGCTTTCTTT.

The J gene is TRBJ2-7, the V gene TRBV5-4; a possible D gene is TRBD2 (6 bases). V gave up 6 bases and J gave up 3 bases, with 22 bases separating them. In germline, CDR1 is SGHNT, CDR2 YYREEE (reference sequence). The CDR3 covers 16 residues. CDR3 sequence reads: CASKAGMGDLDYEQYF. The CDR3, as DNA: TGTGCCAGCAAGGCGGGGATGGGGGACTTAGACTACGAGCAGTACTTC.

A few counts support this clonotype. This chain joins TRBV2 and TRBJ2-6; D unclear. V dropped 8 bases and J dropped 0 bases, with 17 bases sitting between them. There are 17 residues in the CDR3. Germline V gene lookup returns CDR1 SNHLY and CDR2 FYNNEI. The CDR3: CASWSRPSISGANVLTF. The DNA for the CDR3 is TGTGCCAGCTGGTCGCGACCTTCTATCTCTGGGGCCAACGTCCTGACTTTC.

This clonotype has a count of ten or more. The rearrangement links TRBV30 to TRBJ2-2; perhaps D is TRBD1 or TRBD2 (6 bases each). Trimming shortened V by 3 bases and J by 4 bases, and 15 bases separated the two germline ends. Germline CDR1 GTSNPN, CDR2 SVGIG (reference sequence). The CDR3 extends over 15 amino acids. The CDR3 region has the DNA TGTGCCTGGAGCTCAGGGGACTCGACCACCGGGGAGCTGTTTTTT. It specifies CAWSSGDSTTGELFF.

Turning to this clonotype: With a much larger clone just one base away, this may be a read error. The chain couples TRBV30 to TRBJ2-7; D perhaps matches TRBD1 (6 bases). This CDR3 contains 16 residues. Per germline, CDR1 GTSNPN and CDR2 SVGIG (reference sequence). Trimming removed 5 bases from V and 3 bases from J, with 23 bases in between. The CDR3 spells CAWGYHRVKGSYEQYF. CDR3 bases: TGTGCCTGGGGCTACCACAGGGTAAAGGGGAGCTACGAGCAGTACTTC.

The gene calls are TRBV7-9 and TRBJ1-1; TRBD1 might be the D (6 bases). Germline CDR1 and CDR2: SEHNR and FQNEAQ (reference sequence). The V end was cut by 1 base, the J end by 1 base, with 10 bases between. There are 15 residues in the CDR3. The CDR3 DNA follows: TGTGCCAGCAGCTTAGGACAGGTTGGGAACACTGAAGCTTTCTTT. Translated: CASSLGQVGNTEAFF.

This clonotype was detected ten times or more. The genes are TRBV20-1 and TRBJ2-4, with D maybe TRBD2 (5 bases). The ends were cut back, 4 bases at V and 2 bases at J, with 18 bases in the middle. CDR3 length equals 16 residues. CDR1 and CDR2 (germline): DFQATT, SNEGSKA (reference sequence). For the CDR3, the DNA is TGCAGTGCTAAGGCCACGGAGGTGATGCCCAAAAACATTCAGTACTTC. Translation: CSAKATEVMPKNIQYF.

This clonotype was seen a handful of times. This chain links TRBV6-6 with TRBJ2-3, with 12 nucleotides matching TRBD2. In germline, CDR1 is MNHNY, CDR2 SVGAGI (reference sequence). V gave up 5 bases and J gave up 3 bases; unmatched junction bases: 6. This CDR3 has 16 residues. The CDR3 region is CASSSILAGGTDTQYF. CDR3 nucleotide sequence: TGTGCCAGCAGTAGTATCCTAGCGGGAGGGACAGATACGCAGTATTTT.

This clonotype was seen a handful of times. In DNA, the CDR3 is TGTGCCAGCAGTCCCGGGGGACTCACAGATACGCAGTATTTT. Translation gives CASSPGGLTDTQYF. The chain employs TRBV6-5 and TRBJ2-3, with D maybe TRBD2 (6 bases). V dropped 5 bases and J dropped 2 bases, with 11 bases sitting between them. The CDR3 extends over 14 amino acids. The germline V gene has CDR1 MNHEY and CDR2 SVGAGI.

This clonotype was counted only a few times. The chain links TRBV27 to TRBJ1-1; D is perhaps TRBD1 (5 bases). Trimming took off 4 bases at V and 2 bases at J, with 11 bases between the two ends. The CDR3 has 14 residues. Germline V lookup: CDR1 MNHEY, CDR2 SMNVEV (reference sequence). CDR3 nucleotides: TGTGCCAGCAGTTACCGCGGACAAAACACTGAAGCTTTCTTT. Translation: CASSYRGQNTEAFF.

This clonotype was seen repeatedly, ten times or more. The chain has TRBV12-5 and TRBJ2-1; TRBD2 matches 7 bases. The CDR3 consists of 14 residues. The V gene end was trimmed by 1 base and the J gene end by 9 bases; junction bases not matched to a gene: 6. Germline V gives CDR1 LGHNT, CDR2 FRNRAP. CDR3 loop: CASGLAGLDGEQFF. CDR3 sequence (DNA): TGTGCTAGTGGTTTGGCCGGACTAGATGGTGAGCAGTTCTTC.

This clonotype was picked up a small number of times. The chain is built from TRBV20-1 and TRBJ1-2; 8 positions match TRBD1. With 1 base clipped from V and 1 base from J, the junction kept 2 bases outside the gene matches. Germline V gives CDR1 DFQATT, CDR2 SNEGSKA (reference sequence). The CDR3 spans 14 residues. The CDR3 DNA reads as TGCAGTGCTAGAGGGACAGGGATTAACTATGGCTACACCTTC. It yields the protein CSARGTGINYGYTF.

At least ten counts were recorded for this clonotype. The gene calls are TRBV19 and TRBJ1-1; a possible D gene is TRBD1 (5 bases). The CDR3 runs 15 residues. V lost 3 bases, J lost 1 base, and 12 bases lay in between. CDR1 is LNHDA and CDR2 is SQIVND in the germline V gene (reference sequence). The CDR3 loop reads CASSMGRSPNTEAFF. The CDR3 coding sequence is TGTGCCAGTAGTATGGGACGGAGTCCGAACACTGAAGCTTTCTTT.

This clonotype was observed a few times. The chain joins TRBV7-9 to TRBJ2-1; D is unresolved. V was shortened by 1 base and J by 13 bases, with 14 bases between the two germline ends. CDR3 length equals 13 residues. The germline V gene encodes CDR1 SEHNR and CDR2 FQNEAQ (reference sequence). CDR3: CASSLVGAGFQFF. The CDR3 DNA reads TGTGCCAGCAGCTTAGTGGGCGCAGGTTTTCAGTTCTTC.

This clonotype was found many times. The chain links TRBV30 to TRBJ2-7, with 8 bases identical to TRBD2. Germline loops: CDR1 GTSNPN, CDR2 SVGIG (reference sequence). The CDR3 runs 12 residues. V dropped 1 base and J dropped 6; count of bases not matched to a gene: 2. The CDR3 spells CAWSDSGTEQYF. In nucleotides, the CDR3 is TGTGCCTGGAGTGATAGCGGGACCGAGCAGTACTTC.

In this sample, this clonotype turned up a few times. The chain links TRBV2 to TRBJ1-5, with D possibly being TRBD1 (5 bases). V lost 7 bases to trimming and J lost 1 base, with 14 bases between them. From germline, CDR1 is SNHLY and CDR2 FYNNEI. The CDR3 consists of 15 residues. CDR3 sequence: CASTLVGESNQPQHF. The CDR3 DNA reads as TGTGCCAGCACCCTAGTGGGGGAAAGCAATCAGCCCCAGCATTTT.

This clonotype was counted at least ten times. The J gene is TRBJ2-6, the V gene TRBV5-1; D not resolved. The germline V gene encodes CDR1 SGHRS and CDR2 YFSETQ. Trimming took off 1 base at V and 1 base at J, with 12 bases between the two ends. This CDR3 spans 17 amino acids. CDR3 sequence reads: CASSLSSRQSGANVLTF. The CDR3 bases are TGCGCCAGCAGCTTGTCTTCCCGACAATCTGGGGCCAACGTCCTGACTTTC.

This clonotype was seen repeatedly, ten times or more. The rearrangement links TRBV30 to TRBJ2-7, with TRBD2 identical over 8 bases. The germline V gene has CDR1 GTSNPN and CDR2 SVGIG (reference sequence). J lost 2 bases, V lost 2 bases, and 14 bases had no gene match. CDR3 length: 17 amino acids. In DNA form, the CDR3 reads TGTGCCTGGAGTCCCCCCCCGAGACTAGCGCTCACCTACGAGCAGTACTTC. It codes for CAWSPPPRLALTYEQYF. The full variable domain, its missing parts supplied by reference TRBV30 and TRBJ2-7, is SQTIHQWPATLVQPVGSPLSLECTVEGTSNPNLYWYRQAAGRGLQLLFYSVGIGQISSEVPQNLSASRPQDRQFILSSKKLLLSDSGFYLCAWSPPPRLALTYEQYFGPGTRLTVT.

This clonotype came up many times. The J gene is TRBJ1-5, the V gene TRBV6-1; 8 nucleotides line up with TRBD1. Per germline, CDR1 MNHNS and CDR2 SASEGT. The CDR3 is made up of 14 amino acids. After removal of 4 bases from V and 3 bases from J, the junction contained 2 bases not matched to a gene. CDR3 sequence reads: CASSGTGNNQPQHF. As DNA, the CDR3 is TGTGCCAGCAGTGGGACAGGGAACAATCAGCCCCAGCATTTT.

This clonotype was detected a few times. The chain carries TRBV13 and TRBJ2-7; TRBD2 matches at 8 bases. The CDR3 sequence is 15 residues long. Germline CDR1 and CDR2: PRHDT and FYEKMQ (reference sequence). With V trimmed by 4 bases and J by 2 bases, 7 bases remained unmatched. CDR3 amino acids: CASSSRGSGTYEQYF. The CDR3 DNA is TGTGCCAGCAGCTCTCGGGGTAGCGGGACCTACGAGCAGTACTTC.

This clonotype was seen at least ten times. The CDR3 DNA sequence: TGTGCCAGCAGTGACATGTCCGGACTAGTACACAATGAGCAGTTCTTC. This encodes CASSDMSGLVHNEQFF. V gene TRBV7-8 combines with J gene TRBJ2-1; 7 bases map to TRBD2. This CDR3 spans 16 amino acids. CDR1 is SGHVS and CDR2 is FQNEAQ in the germline V gene. V gave up 6 bases and J gave up 5 bases; unmatched junction bases: 13.

This clonotype was observed at least ten times. This chain links TRBV14 with TRBJ2-3; unclear D gene. The V gene lost 0 bases and the J gene lost 0 bases, with 10 bases spanning the gap. This CDR3 spans 16 amino acids. Germline values: CDR1 SGHDN, CDR2 FVKESK. The CDR3 DNA reads TGTGCCAGCAGCCAAGAGACGCAGCCTAGCACAGATACGCAGTATTTT. Amino acids: CASSQETQPSTDTQYF.

The chain combines TRBV7-9 with TRBJ2-1, with a tentative D call TRBD1 (7 bases). The CDR3 totals 14 residues. Germline CDR1 reads SEHNR; CDR2 reads FQNEAQ (reference sequence). The V gene lost 8 bases and the J gene lost 10 bases, with 21 bases spanning the gap. The DNA for the CDR3 is TGTGCCAGCGGAGGGGGCAGCCCGGGGGAGGAGCAGTTCTTC. Its protein is CASGGGSPGEEQFF.

This clonotype was seen many times. V usage is TRBV28 and J usage is TRBJ2-3; D call uncertain. Deletions cut 5 bases from V and 1 base from J, with 16 bases between. This CDR3 is 16 amino acids long. Per germline, CDR1 MDHEN and CDR2 SYDVKM. This CDR3 is CASSPLSFVGTDTQYF. In DNA form, the CDR3 reads TGTGCCAGCAGTCCTCTTTCGTTTGTGGGCACAGATACGCAGTATTTT.

This clonotype was seen at least ten times. This chain's CDR3 is CASSSHSREQFF. For the CDR3, the DNA is TGCGCCAGCAGCTCACATAGCAGGGAGCAGTTCTTC. The J gene is TRBJ2-1, the V gene TRBV5-1; no reliable D call. Trimming took 3 bases from V and 10 from J, leaving 11 bases between them. The CDR3 is 12 residues long. Germline CDR1 SGHRS, CDR2 YFSETQ.

This clonotype was seen at least ten times. The chain recombines TRBV7-2 with TRBJ1-5; no clear D gene. V was cut by 5 bases and J by 5 bases, with 10 bases left in between. CDR1 SGHTA and CDR2 FQGNSA come from the germline V gene. This CDR3 is built from 13 residues. The CDR3 loop is CASSTRRHQPQHF. DNA for the CDR3: TGTGCCAGCAGCACCCGGCGGCATCAGCCCCAGCATTTT. Full variable domain (rest looked up from reference TRBV7-2 and TRBJ1-5): GAGVSQSPSNKVTEKGKDVELRCDPISGHTALYWYRQSLGQGLEFLIYFQGNSAPDKSGLPSDRFSAERTGGSVSTLTIQRTQQEDSAVYLCASSTRRHQPQHFGDGTRLSIL.

In this sample, this clonotype turned up many times. This sequence joins TRBV2 and TRBJ2-3; 13 bases match TRBD2. Losses at the gene ends were 7 bases for V and 2 bases for J; bases not matched to a gene: 3. The CDR3 runs to 15 residues. Per the germline V gene, CDR1 is SNHLY and CDR2 is FYNNEI. CDR3 DNA: TGTGCCAGCACTACTAGCGGGGGGGACACAGATACGCAGTATTTT. This codes for CASTTSGGDTDTQYF.

This clonotype appeared many times. The chain couples TRBV6-2 or TRBV6-3 to TRBJ2-7, with D perhaps matching TRBD1 (6 bases). The CDR3 spans 14 residues. Trimming pared 0 bases from V and 0 bases from J, leaving 6 bases between. Germline CDR1 is MNHEY and CDR2 is SVGEGT. The CDR3 is CASSYSDSSYEQYF. DNA of the CDR3: TGTGCCAGCAGTTACTCGGACAGCTCCTACGAGCAGTACTTC.

This clonotype has a count of ten or more. The V gene is TRBV28, the J gene TRBJ2-3; D ambiguous. Trimming took off 7 bases at V and 0 bases at J, with 14 bases between the two ends. The CDR3 is made up of 15 amino acids. CDR1 and CDR2 from the germline V gene are MDHEN and SYDVKM. The CDR3, as DNA: TGTGCCAGCACCCCAGAGGCGCCTAGCACAGATACGCAGTATTTT. It yields the protein CASTPEAPSTDTQYF.

This clonotype was seen repeatedly, ten times or more. This chain links TRBV7-3 with TRBJ2-3; 9 bases agree with TRBD2. Germline CDR1 and CDR2: SGHTA and FQGTGA. The CDR3 has 15 amino acids. V lost 4 bases, J lost 4 bases, and 6 bases stayed unmatched. The CDR3 spells CASSSGTSRSDTQYF. CDR3 DNA: TGTGCCAGCAGCTCCGGGACTAGCAGATCAGATACGCAGTATTTT. The entire variable domain, with the rest obtained from reference TRBV7-3 and TRBJ2-3, is as follows: GAGVSQTPSNKVTEKGKYVELRCDPISGHTALYWYRQSLGQGPEFLIYFQGTGAADDSGLPNDRFFAVRPEGSVSTLKIQRTERGDSAVYLCASSSGTSRSDTQYFGPGTRLTVL.

About this clonotype: A much larger clone differs from this one at a single base, so this may be a read error. The rearrangement joins TRBV28 to TRBJ2-5; TRBD1 agrees at 7 bases. Germline-derived CDR1 and CDR2 are MDHEN and SYDVKM. This CDR3 is built from 15 residues. Written as DNA, the CDR3 is TGTGCCAGCAGTTCTTCATCGACAGGGCAAGAGAACCAGTACTTC. Protein: CASSSSSTGQENQYF. The whole variable domain, filled in from reference TRBV28 and TRBJ2-5, reads DVKVTQSSRYLVKRTGEKVFLECVQDMDHENMFWYRQDPGLGLRLIYFSYDVKMKEKGDIPEGYSVSREKKERFSLILESASTNQTSMYLCASSSSSTGQENQYFGPGTRLLVL.

This clonotype was picked up many times. V is TRBV20-1 and J is TRBJ2-7; the match to TRBD2 covers 13 bases. The V and J ends lost 5 bases and 7 bases, in that order; junction bases with no gene match: 8. This CDR3 region has 14 residues. The germline CDR1 and CDR2 sequences are DFQATT and SNEGSKA (reference sequence). As DNA, the CDR3 is TGCAGTGCTCTAGGACTAGCGGGAGCCCGGGAGCAGTACTTC. Amino acids: CSALGLAGAREQYF.